Listed below are T cell receptor beta chains from one sample, sequenced in a study of Ad26.COV2.S vaccination and SARS-CoV-2 variants. Using immunoSEQ multiplex PCR, the repertoire was profiled, and TCRdb retains in-frame clones only, with some absent. The repertoire consists of roughly 500,000 clones, with around nine tenths occurring once and the leading ten covering roughly 13%. The sequenced sample was peripheral blood, obtained in a trial of Ad26.COV2.S vaccine versus placebo. The receptors originated from a person aged 18-60 years who received the Ad26.COV2.S COVID-19 vaccine or a placebo. The CDR3 runs from the conserved cysteine through the conserved F or W. A D gene is named only where the DNA matches it firmly. Clone size, where shown, is once, few, many, or a class for clones that have expanded.

>-|TRBJ2-3|TRBV2|TRBD2
TGTGCCGGACTAGCGGGCCACACAGATACGCAGTATTTT
CAGLAGHTDTQYF
>-|TRBJ2-3|TRBV5-1|-
TGCGCCAGCACCCCCGGGACTAGCACAGATACGCAGTATTTT
CASTPGTSTDTQYF
>-|TRBJ1-2|TRBV4-2|TRBD1
TGTGCCAGCAGCCGGGATGGACAGGGGGGCTATGGCTACACCTTC
CASSRDGQGGYGYTF
>-|TRBJ2-2|TRBV7-3|TRBD2
TGTGCCAGCAGCACCAGGGGACTAGCGGGAGGGCCCTCCGGGGAGCTGTTTTTT
CASSTRGLAGGPSGELFF
>-|TRBJ1-1|TRBV18|-
TGTGCCAGCTCACCAATTGAACGGAACACTGAAGCTTTCTTT
CASSPIERNTEAFF
>-|TRBJ1-4|TRBV5-4|TRBD1
TGTGCCAGCAGCAGAGGGGGCGCTGGGTTTGAAAAACTGTTTTTT
CASSRGGAGFEKLFF
>-|TRBJ2-1|TRBV19|-
TGTGCCAGTAGTGTACGGGACGGGCTTTTGAATGAGCAGTTCTTC
CASSVRDGLLNEQFF
>-|TRBJ2-5|TRBV5-1|TRBD2
TGCGCCAGCAGCCCCCGTCGCGGGAGGGACCAAGAGACCCAGTACTTC
CASSPRRGRDQETQYF
>-|TRBJ1-1|TRBV5-4|TRBD1
TGTGCCAGCAGCACACCGGGACAGGTGAACACTGAAGCTTTCTTT
CASSTPGQVNTEAFF
>once|TRBJ2-7|TRBV29-1|TRBD2
TGCAGCGTTGAAGATCGTACCGGGGGGAGGGGCGAGCAGTACTTC
CSVEDRTGGRGEQYF
>once|TRBJ1-3|TRBV28|-
TGTGCCAGCAGTTTAAACAGAATCTCTGGAAACACCATATATTTT
CASSLNRISGNTIYF
>-|TRBJ1-4|TRBV29-1|TRBD1
TGCAGCGTTGCGGCCGGACAGGGAAGAGAAAAACTGTTTTTT
CSVAAGQGREKLFF
>-|TRBJ2-1|TRBV5-1|TRBD2
TGCGCCAGCAGCTTAAGAAGCGGGAGCAACAATGAGCAGTTCTTC
CASSLRSGSNNEQFF
>-|TRBJ2-1|TRBV4-2|TRBD2
TGTGCCAGCAGCCAAGCCGGACTAGCGGTGAACTACAATGAGCAGTTCTTC
CASSQAGLAVNYNEQFF
>-|TRBJ2-7|TRBV9|TRBD2
TGTGCCAGCAGCGTAGCCCCTAGCGGGGGGGGCTACGAGCAGTACTTC
CASSVAPSGGGYEQYF